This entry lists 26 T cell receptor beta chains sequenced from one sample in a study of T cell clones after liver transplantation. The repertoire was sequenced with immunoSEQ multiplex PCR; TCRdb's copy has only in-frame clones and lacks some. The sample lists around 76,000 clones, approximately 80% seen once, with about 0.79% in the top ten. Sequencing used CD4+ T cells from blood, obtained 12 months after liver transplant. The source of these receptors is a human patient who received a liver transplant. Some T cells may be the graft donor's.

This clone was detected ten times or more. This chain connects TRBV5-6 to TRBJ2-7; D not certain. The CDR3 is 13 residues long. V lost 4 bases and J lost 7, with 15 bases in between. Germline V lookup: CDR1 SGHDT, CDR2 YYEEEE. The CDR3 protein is CASSIKTGWEQYF. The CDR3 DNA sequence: TGTGCCAGCAGCATTAAGACGGGCTGGGAGCAGTACTTC.

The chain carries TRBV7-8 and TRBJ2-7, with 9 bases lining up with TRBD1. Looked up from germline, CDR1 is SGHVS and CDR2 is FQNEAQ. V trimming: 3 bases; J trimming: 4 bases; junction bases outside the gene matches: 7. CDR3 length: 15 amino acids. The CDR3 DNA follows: TGTGCCAGCAGCTTGATAGGGACAGGGACTTACGAGCAGTACTTC. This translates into CASSLIGTGTYEQYF.

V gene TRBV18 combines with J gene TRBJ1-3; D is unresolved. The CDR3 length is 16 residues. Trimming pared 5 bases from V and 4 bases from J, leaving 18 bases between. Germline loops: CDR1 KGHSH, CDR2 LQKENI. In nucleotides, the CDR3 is TGTGCCAGCTCAATGAATTCCGGGGTGAGAGGAAACACCATATATTTT. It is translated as CASSMNSGVRGNTIYF.

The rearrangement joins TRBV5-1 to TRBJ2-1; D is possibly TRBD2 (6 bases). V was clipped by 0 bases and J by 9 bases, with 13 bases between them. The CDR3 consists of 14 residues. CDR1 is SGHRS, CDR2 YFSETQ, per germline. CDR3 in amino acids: CASSLGSPGGEQFF. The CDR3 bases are TGCGCCAGCAGCTTGGGTTCCCCCGGGGGTGAGCAGTTCTTC.

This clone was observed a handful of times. In DNA form, the CDR3 reads TGTGCCAGCAGGATCGACAGGGCGAACACCGGGGAGCTGTTTTTT. Its protein is CASRIDRANTGELFF. The chain employs TRBV27 and TRBJ2-2, with 7 bases aligning to TRBD1. Germline CDR1 reads MNHEY; CDR2 reads SMNVEV (reference sequence). This CDR3 spans 15 amino acids. J lost 0 bases, V lost 6 bases, and 4 bases had no gene match.

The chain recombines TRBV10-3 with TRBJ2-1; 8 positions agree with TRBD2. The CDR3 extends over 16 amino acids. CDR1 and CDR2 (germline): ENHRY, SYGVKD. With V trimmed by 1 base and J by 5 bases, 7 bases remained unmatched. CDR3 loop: CAISELTGTRDNEQFF. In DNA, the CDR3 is TGTGCCATCAGTGAGTTAACCGGGACTAGGGACAATGAGCAGTTCTTC.

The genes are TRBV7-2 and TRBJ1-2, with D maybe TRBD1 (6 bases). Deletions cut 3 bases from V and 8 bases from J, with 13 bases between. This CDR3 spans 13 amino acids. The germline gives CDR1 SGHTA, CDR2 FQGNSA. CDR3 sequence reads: CASSFWGAGGYTF. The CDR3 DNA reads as TGTGCCAGCAGCTTTTGGGGGGCCGGGGGCTACACCTTC.

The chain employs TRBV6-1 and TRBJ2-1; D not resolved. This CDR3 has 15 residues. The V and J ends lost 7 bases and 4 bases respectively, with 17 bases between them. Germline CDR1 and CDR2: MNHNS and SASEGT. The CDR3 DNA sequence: TGTGCCAGCACCCCTGTGAGTAAAGGGTACAATGAGCAGTTCTTC. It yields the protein CASTPVSKGYNEQFF.

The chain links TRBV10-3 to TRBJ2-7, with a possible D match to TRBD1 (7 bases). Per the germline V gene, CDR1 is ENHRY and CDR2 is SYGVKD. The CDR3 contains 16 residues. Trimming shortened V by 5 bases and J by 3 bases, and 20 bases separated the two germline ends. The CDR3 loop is CAISRQGGPIRYEQYF. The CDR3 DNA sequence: TGTGCCATCAGTAGACAGGGAGGTCCCATCCGCTACGAGCAGTACTTC.

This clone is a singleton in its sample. CDR3 sequence: CSARGRFF. The CDR3 DNA reads TGCAGTGCTAGGGGGCGGTTCTTC. This chain links TRBV20-1 with TRBJ2-1; possibly TRBD1 for D (5 bases). CDR1 and CDR2 (germline): DFQATT, SNEGSKA (reference sequence). This CDR3 region has 8 residues. The ends were cut back, 3 bases at V and 15 bases at J, with 6 bases in the middle.

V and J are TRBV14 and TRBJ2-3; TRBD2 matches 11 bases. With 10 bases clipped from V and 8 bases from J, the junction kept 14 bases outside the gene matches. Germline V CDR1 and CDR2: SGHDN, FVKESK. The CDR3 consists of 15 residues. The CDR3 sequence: CATTVGTSGSFTQYF. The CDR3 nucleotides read TGTGCCACCACGGTCGGGACTAGCGGTTCCTTTACGCAGTATTTT.

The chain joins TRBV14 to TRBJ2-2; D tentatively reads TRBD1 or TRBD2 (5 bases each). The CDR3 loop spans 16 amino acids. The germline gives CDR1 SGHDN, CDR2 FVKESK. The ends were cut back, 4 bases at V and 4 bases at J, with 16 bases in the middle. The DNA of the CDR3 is TGTGCCAGCAGCCCTCAATTACCGGGACCCACCGGGGAGCTGTTTTTT. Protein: CASSPQLPGPTGELFF.

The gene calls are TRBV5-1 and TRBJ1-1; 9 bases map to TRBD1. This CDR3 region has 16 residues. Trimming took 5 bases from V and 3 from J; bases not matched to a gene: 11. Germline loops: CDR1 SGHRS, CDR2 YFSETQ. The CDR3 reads CASRQVYRGQDTEAFF. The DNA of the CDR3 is TGCGCCAGCAGGCAAGTGTACAGGGGGCAGGACACTGAAGCTTTCTTT.

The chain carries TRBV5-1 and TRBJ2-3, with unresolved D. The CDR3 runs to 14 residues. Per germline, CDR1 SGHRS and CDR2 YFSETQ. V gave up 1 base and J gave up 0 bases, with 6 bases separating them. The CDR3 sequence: CASSLLGSTDTQYF. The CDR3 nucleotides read TGCGCCAGCAGCTTGTTGGGCAGCACAGATACGCAGTATTTT.

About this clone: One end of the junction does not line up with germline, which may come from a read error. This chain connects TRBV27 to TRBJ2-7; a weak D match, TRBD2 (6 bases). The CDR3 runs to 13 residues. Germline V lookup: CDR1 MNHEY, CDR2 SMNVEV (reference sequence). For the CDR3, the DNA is TGTGCCAGCAGCCCAAAGGAGGCCGAGCGGGCCACCTTC. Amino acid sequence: CASSPKEAERATF.

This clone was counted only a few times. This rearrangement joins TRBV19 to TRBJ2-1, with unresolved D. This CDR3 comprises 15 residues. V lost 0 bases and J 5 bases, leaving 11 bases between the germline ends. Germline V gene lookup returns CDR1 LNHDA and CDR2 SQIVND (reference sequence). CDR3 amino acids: CASSIDPSIDNEQFF. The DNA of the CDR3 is TGTGCCAGTAGTATAGACCCCTCTATAGACAATGAGCAGTTCTTC.

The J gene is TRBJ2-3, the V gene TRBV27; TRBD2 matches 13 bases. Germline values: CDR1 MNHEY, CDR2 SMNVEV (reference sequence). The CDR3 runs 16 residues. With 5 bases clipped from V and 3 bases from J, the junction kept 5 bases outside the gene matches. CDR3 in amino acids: CASSRTSGSETDTQYF. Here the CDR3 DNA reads TGTGCCAGCAGTCGGACTAGCGGGAGTGAAACAGATACGCAGTATTTT.

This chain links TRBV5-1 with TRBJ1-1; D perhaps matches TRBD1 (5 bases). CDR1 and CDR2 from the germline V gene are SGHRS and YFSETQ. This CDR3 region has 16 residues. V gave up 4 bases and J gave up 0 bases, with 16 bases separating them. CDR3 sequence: CASSLGRDGMNTEAFF. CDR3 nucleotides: TGCGCCAGCAGCCTCGGGCGGGACGGCATGAACACTGAAGCTTTCTTT. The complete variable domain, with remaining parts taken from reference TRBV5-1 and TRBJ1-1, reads KAGVTQTPRYLIKTRGQQVTLSCSPISGHRSVSWYQQTPGQGLQFLFEYFSETQRNKGNFPGRFSGRQFSNSRSEMNVSTLELGDSALYLCASSLGRDGMNTEAFFGQGTRLTVV.

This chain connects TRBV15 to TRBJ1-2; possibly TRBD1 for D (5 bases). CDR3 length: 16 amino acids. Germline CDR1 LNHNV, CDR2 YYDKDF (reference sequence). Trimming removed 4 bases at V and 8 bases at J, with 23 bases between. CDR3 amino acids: CATSIGFQGRSLGYTF. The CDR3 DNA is TGTGCCACCAGCATCGGATTCCAGGGACGGTCCTTGGGCTACACCTTC.

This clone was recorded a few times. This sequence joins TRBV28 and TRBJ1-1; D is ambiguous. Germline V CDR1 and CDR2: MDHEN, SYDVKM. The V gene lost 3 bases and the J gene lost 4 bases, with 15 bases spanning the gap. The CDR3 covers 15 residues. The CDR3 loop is CASSLPRSLGTEAFF. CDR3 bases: TGTGCCAGCAGTTTGCCCCGATCCCTAGGCACTGAAGCTTTCTTT.

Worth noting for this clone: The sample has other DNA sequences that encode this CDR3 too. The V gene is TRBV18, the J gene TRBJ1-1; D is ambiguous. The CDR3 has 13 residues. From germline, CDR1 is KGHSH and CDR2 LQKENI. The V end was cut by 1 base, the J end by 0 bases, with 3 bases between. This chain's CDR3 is CASSPQLNTEAFF. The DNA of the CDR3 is TGTGCCAGCTCACCACAGCTGAACACTGAAGCTTTCTTT.

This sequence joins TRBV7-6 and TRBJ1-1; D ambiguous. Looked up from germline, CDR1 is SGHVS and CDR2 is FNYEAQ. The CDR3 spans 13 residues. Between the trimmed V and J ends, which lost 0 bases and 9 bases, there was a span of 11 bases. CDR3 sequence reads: CASSLALSSKAFF. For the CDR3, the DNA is TGTGCCAGCAGCTTAGCGCTATCTTCGAAAGCTTTCTTT.

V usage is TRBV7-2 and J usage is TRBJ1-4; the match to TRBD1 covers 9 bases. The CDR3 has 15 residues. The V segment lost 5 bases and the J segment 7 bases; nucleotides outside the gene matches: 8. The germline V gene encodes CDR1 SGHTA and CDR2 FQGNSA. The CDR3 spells CASSPQQGAVEKLFF. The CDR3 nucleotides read TGTGCCAGCAGCCCGCAACAGGGGGCGGTTGAAAAACTGTTTTTT. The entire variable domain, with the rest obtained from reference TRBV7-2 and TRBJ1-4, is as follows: GAGVSQSPSNKVTEKGKDVELRCDPISGHTALYWYRQSLGQGLEFLIYFQGNSAPDKSGLPSDRFSAERTGGSVSTLTIQRTQQEDSAVYLCASSPQQGAVEKLFFGSGTQLSVL.

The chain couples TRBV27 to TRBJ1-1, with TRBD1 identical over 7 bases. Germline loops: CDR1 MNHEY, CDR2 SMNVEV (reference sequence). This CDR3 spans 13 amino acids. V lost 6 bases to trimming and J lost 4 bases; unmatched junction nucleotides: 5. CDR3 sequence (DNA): TGTGCCAGCAGACCCGACAGGGTCACTGAAGCTTTCTTT. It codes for CASRPDRVTEAFF.

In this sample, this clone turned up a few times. The CDR3 here is CASSSRDRVPYEQYF. In DNA form, the CDR3 reads TGTGCCAGCAGTTCCCGGGACAGGGTCCCCTACGAGCAGTACTTC. The chain links TRBV28 to TRBJ2-7; 9 nucleotides align to TRBD1. Unmatched junction bases numbered 6, after V lost 4 bases and J lost 2 bases. The CDR3 extends over 15 amino acids. Germline V gene data show CDR1 as MDHEN and CDR2 as SYDVKM. Based on the CDR3 plus reference TRBV28 and TRBJ2-7, the full variable domain is DVKVTQSSRYLVKRTGEKVFLECVQDMDHENMFWYRQDPGLGLRLIYFSYDVKMKEKGDIPEGYSVSREKKERFSLILESASTNQTSMYLCASSSRDRVPYEQYFGPGTRLTVT.

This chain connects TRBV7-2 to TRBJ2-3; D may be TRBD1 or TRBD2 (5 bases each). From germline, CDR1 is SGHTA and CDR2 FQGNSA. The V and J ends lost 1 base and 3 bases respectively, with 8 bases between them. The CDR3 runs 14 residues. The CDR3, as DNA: TGTGCCAGCAGCTTAGGGGGGAAAACAGATACGCAGTATTTT. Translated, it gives CASSLGGKTDTQYF.